This TCR beta chain was captured in a study of human T cells and chemical hapten exposure. Study overall: Reading of the patch tests, which applied 0.01% DPC to the upper back, occurred at 6 days.

This sample's time point: pre-sensitization, week 0. This sample's treatment: therapeutic diphenylcyclopropenone sensitization with weekly scalp DPC. MiXCR, applied by TCRdb to the RACE reads, yields one record per CDR3 protein. The top ten hold 2% to 3% of the sample, which has more than 300,000 distinct CDR3 sequences, roughly 5% seen once. The clonotype comes from a woman between 50 and 59 years old with alopecia areata. Some clones in this sample may be carry-over from other donors' samples. The sample in question was whole blood, obtained in connection with sensitization to the hapten diphenylcyclopropenone (DPC).

The CDR3 spells CASSRGTSGPPYNEQFF. The CDR3 DNA is TGTGCCAGCAGCCGAGGGACTAGCGGCCCTCCCTACAATGAGCAGTTCTTC. This rearrangement joins TRBV5-6 to TRBJ2-1, with TRBD2 matching over 11 bases. This CDR3 region has 17 residues. The ends lost 4 bases at V and 2 bases at J; junction bases unmatched: 8. In germline, CDR1 is SGHDT, CDR2 YYEEEE.